This T cell receptor (beta chain) emerged from a study of CD8 T cells in Susac syndrome. Sequencing of TCR beta was performed on blood CD8+ and CD4+ T cells. TEMRA cells were FACS-enriched and CD8+ and CD4+ T cells negatively isolated. Random hexamers were used to reverse transcribe the RNA input (roughly 0.5 to 1 ug). The immunoSEQ assay covered 54 Vbeta and 13 Jbeta segments for CDR3. TCRdb reanalysed the immunoSEQ multiplex PCR reads using MiXCR and keeps one entry per CDR3 protein. The table records 100,000 to 150,000 distinct CDR3 sequences, over 90% of them present only once. Germline trimming cut 5 bases from V and 5 bases from J; bases unmatched to any gene: 11. Germline values: CDR1 SGHAT, CDR2 FQNNGV. The CDR3 consists of 16 residues.

V usage is TRBV11-2 and J usage is TRBJ2-1, with 8 bases lining up with TRBD1. Sequences were obtained from CD8+ T cells from PBMCs. The clonotype originates from a human donor with multiple sclerosis. The DNA of the CDR3 is TGTGCCAGCAGCCGCCCGAGGACAGGGCCCAACAATGAGCAGTTCTTC. Translated: CASSRPRTGPNNEQFF.